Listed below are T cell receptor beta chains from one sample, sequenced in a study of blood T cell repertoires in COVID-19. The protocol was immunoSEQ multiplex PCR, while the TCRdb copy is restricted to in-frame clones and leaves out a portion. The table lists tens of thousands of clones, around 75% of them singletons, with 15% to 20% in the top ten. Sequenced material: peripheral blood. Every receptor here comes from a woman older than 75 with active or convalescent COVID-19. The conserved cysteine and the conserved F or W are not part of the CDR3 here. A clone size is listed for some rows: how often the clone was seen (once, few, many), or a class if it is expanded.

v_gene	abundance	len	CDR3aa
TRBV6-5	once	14	ASSYLAGASTDTQY
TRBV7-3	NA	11	ASSVLAGGMRF
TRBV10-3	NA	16	AISSSGGLRIERDTQY
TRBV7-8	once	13	ASSQQQGDYQPQH
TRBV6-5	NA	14	ASSYSQGSVNTEAF
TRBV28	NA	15	ASSLFVGGQNAYEQY
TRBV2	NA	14	ASSEEEGAKGNIQY
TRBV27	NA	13	ASSSGTGGADGYT
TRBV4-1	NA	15	ASSQGMGTAPGGEQY
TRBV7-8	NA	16	ASSLTTRGPSSGNTIY
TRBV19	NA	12	ASSMGHYNQPQH
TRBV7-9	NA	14	ASSLLLAAGGETQY
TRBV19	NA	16	ASSMSWSVGGPPGELF
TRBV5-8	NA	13	ASSPTSGPYNEQF
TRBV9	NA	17	ASSVDPTGLAESYNEQF
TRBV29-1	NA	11	SVGQGLFREQY
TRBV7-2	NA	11	ASSLEGAFGYT
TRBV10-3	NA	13	AISGGGELINIQY
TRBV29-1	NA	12	SVEDRQGVYGYT
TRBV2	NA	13	ASSATSGIADTQY
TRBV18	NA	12	ASSPSWLGAEQF
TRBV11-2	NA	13	ASSPRPTSNQPQH
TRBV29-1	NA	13	SVVLAGGVPDEQY
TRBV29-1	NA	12	SVVRQQVSTEAF
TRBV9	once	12	ASSRGRGEDTQY
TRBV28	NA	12	ASGEGRKGDEQF
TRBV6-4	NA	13	ASSALASNTGELF
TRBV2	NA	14	ASRAGTGATNEKLF
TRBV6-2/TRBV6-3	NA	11	ASSYSGGTTRF
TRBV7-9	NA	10	ASRDSLYEQY
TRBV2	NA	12	ASSEDRRGDIQY
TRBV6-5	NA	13	ASSYRTGAYTEAF
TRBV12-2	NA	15	ASRPLAKTLAKNIQY